This T cell receptor beta chain was sequenced for a study of radiation and T cells in renal cell carcinoma. Indicated time point: blood 4 weeks post-SBRT, at nephrectomy. Documented treatment: 15 Gy SBRT to primary tumor, nephrectomy 4 weeks later. Nephrectomy followed 15 Gy stereotactic body radiation by 4 weeks. The repertoire was sequenced with immunoSEQ multiplex PCR; TCRdb's copy has only in-frame clones and lacks some. The top ten clones hold about 11% of a sample with around 180,000 clones, roughly nine tenths of them seen once. Germline assignment: CDR1 SGHTA and CDR2 FQGNSA. The germline V and J ends were trimmed by 1 base and 4 bases, with 16 bases remaining between them. This CDR3 is 16 amino acids long.

This receptor was taken from a woman aged 45-65 years with renal cell carcinoma. The chain is built from TRBV7-2 and TRBJ1-2, with D unclear. The input for sequencing was blood, taken from a patient whose treatment included radiotherapy and nephrectomy. In DNA, the CDR3 is TGTGCCAGCAGCTTAGATAATGCACGACGGGTCTATGGCTACACCTTC. Amino acids: CASSLDNARRVYGYTF. Looking up the rest from reference TRBV7-2 and TRBJ1-2 gives the full variable domain: GAGVSQSPSNKVTEKGKDVELRCDPISGHTALYWYRQSLGQGLEFLIYFQGNSAPDKSGLPSDRFSAERTGGSVSTLTIQRTQQEDSAVYLCASSLDNARRVYGYTFGSGTRLTVV.